The TCR beta chain under discussion was sequenced for a study of control samples from healthy donors and cancer patients. Assay: immunoSEQ multiplex PCR; the TCRdb copy retains only in-frame clones and omits some. The sample lists around 40,000 clones, approximately 90% occurring once. The receptor comes from a woman aged 35 to 49 with head and neck cancer. Sample: PBMCs.

CDR3 DNA sequence: TGTGCCAGCAGGTTTGGGCATGAAGCTTTCTTT. This codes for CASRFGHEAFF. The rearrangement links TRBV27 to TRBJ1-1; no definite D call. The V end lost 6 bases, the J end lost 7 bases, and 9 bases lay between the germline ends. Germline lookup yields CDR1 MNHEY and CDR2 SMNVEV (reference sequence). The CDR3 is 11 amino acids.